This T cell receptor beta chain is drawn from a study of cytomegalovirus exposure and HLA in healthy donors. Overall study results and limits: Specific recognition of CMV antigens was confirmed in vitro for a few chains (all CMV-associated).

Germline-derived CDR1 and CDR2 are SGHTA and FQGTGA. J lost 4 bases, V lost 2 bases, and 2 bases had no gene match. This CDR3 is built from 16 residues. About this clone: Its antigen remains unidentified.

The PCR contained 60 Vbeta and 13 Jbeta primers. TCRdb's copy holds only in-frame clones and misses some; the assay was immunoSEQ multiplex PCR. The sample has about 150,000 clones, 80% seen once; the top ten hold about 5.6%. The J gene is TRBJ2-5, the V gene TRBV7-3; 15 bases align to TRBD2. The sample consisted of PBMCs. The TCR was taken from a middle-aged woman in good health and CMV-seropositive. The CDR3 DNA reads as TGTGCCAGCAGCTTAGCGGGACTAGCGGGAGGAGAGACCCAGTACTTC. It specifies CASSLAGLAGGETQYF.